This TCR beta chain came from a study of CD8+CD57+ T cells in acquired aplastic anemia. The use of genomic DNA as template underpinned the TCR beta VDJ and CDR3 profiling. Each CDR3 protein is one row after TCRdb ran MiXCR on the reads. Of roughly 80,000 distinct CDR3 sequences listed, 55% to 75% are singletons. In patients chosen for sequencing, flow cytometry had shown CD8+CD57+ cell expansion. Trimming left V 1 base short and J 3 bases short, with 7 bases between. Germline-derived CDR1 and CDR2 are SGHTA and FQGNSA. The CDR3 runs 13 residues. Sample: sorted CD4+, CD8+, or CD8+CD57+ T cells (not recorded which) from PBMCs. The V call is TRBV7-2, the J call TRBJ2-7; TRBD1 might be the D (5 bases). The source of this sequence is a human donor with aplastic anemia. The CDR3 sequence: CASSLEDSYEQYF. The DNA of the CDR3 is TGTGCCAGCAGCTTAGAAGACAGCTACGAGCAGTACTTC.